This T cell receptor (beta chain) appears in the sequencing data of a study of early T cells in non-severe SARS-CoV-2 infection. Study context: Unpaired chains resulted from sequencing bulk RNA of unsorted whole blood.

CDR3 length equals 15 residues. Trimming removed 8 bases from V and 2 bases from J, with 16 bases in between. Germline V CDR1 and CDR2: KGHDR, SFDVKD. Individually, cDNA molecules had unique molecular identifiers attached to them. MiXCR, run by TCRdb on the 5' RACE reads, gives a single entry per CDR3 protein. Here the sample spans about 43,000 distinct CDR3 sequences, roughly a tenth being singletons. Study-level points and caveats: A preference for anti-spike CD8 responses marked VDJdb matching, which missed private and CD4 specificities.

This clonotype was seen at least ten times. Its antigen is still unknown. Sequenced material: whole blood. The chain carries TRBV24-1 and TRBJ2-3; the D gene could be TRBD1 or TRBD2 (6 bases each). This sequence was found in an adult who was a healthcare worker with PCR-confirmed SARS-CoV-2 infection or an uninfected control (not recorded which). CDR3 nucleotides: TGTGCCACCAATAGCGGAGGGGACACCACAGATACGCAGTATTTT. Translation gives CATNSGGDTTDTQYF.